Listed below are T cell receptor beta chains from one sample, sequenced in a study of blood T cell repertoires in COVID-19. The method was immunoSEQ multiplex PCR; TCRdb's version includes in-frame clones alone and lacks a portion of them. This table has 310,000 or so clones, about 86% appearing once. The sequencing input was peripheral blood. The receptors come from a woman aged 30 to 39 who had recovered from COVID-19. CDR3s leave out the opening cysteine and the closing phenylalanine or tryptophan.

cdr3_aa: ATSGQGKGSYNEQF
j_call: TRBJ2-1
v_call: TRBV15

cdr3_aa: ASSTEPRRANEKLF
j_call: TRBJ1-4
v_call: TRBV19

cdr3_aa: ASVRGLALGGELF
j_call: TRBJ2-2
v_call: TRBV10-2

cdr3_aa: ASSTGVETQY
j_call: TRBJ2-5
v_call: TRBV6-5

cdr3_aa: ASSLLTSIDSEQF
j_call: TRBJ2-1
v_call: TRBV7-2

cdr3_aa: ASSRGQGPTYEQY
j_call: TRBJ2-7
v_call: TRBV7-7

cdr3_aa: ASRFTGGASYEQY
j_call: TRBJ2-7
v_call: TRBV5-1

cdr3_aa: ASSLVRLNTGELF
j_call: TRBJ2-2
v_call: TRBV11-2

cdr3_aa: ASNPLGQEQF
j_call: TRBJ2-1
v_call: TRBV19

cdr3_aa: ASSDGQGTKTF
j_call: TRBJ1-1
v_call: TRBV10-2

cdr3_aa: ASSYRGGQADEQY
j_call: TRBJ2-7
v_call: TRBV5-1

cdr3_aa: ASSLRTGGNTEAF
j_call: TRBJ1-1
v_call: TRBV5-1